The rows below give T cell receptor beta chains drawn from one sample of a study of cytomegalovirus exposure and HLA in healthy donors. The protocol was immunoSEQ multiplex PCR, while the TCRdb copy is restricted to in-frame clones and leaves out a portion. The data show 95,000 to 150,000 clones, over 65% seen once. Sequencing used PBMCs. The origin of the receptors is a woman in her 40s in good health and CMV-seronegative. Each CDR3 is given with its conserved first and last residue. A D gene is named only where the DNA matches it firmly. Rows may omit the clone size; those that give it use once, few, many or a size class.

D gene: .; J gene: TRBJ1-5; V gene: TRBV9; clone size: .; CDR3 protein: CASSVWGDGTDQPQHF; CDR3 DNA: TGTGCCAGCAGCGTGTGGGGGGATGGGACCGATCAGCCCCAGCATTTT
D gene: .; J gene: TRBJ1-1; V gene: TRBV28; clone size: .; CDR3 protein: CASSLVGRLNTEAFF; CDR3 DNA: TGTGCCAGCAGTTTGGTCGGCAGGTTAAACACTGAAGCTTTCTTT
D gene: .; J gene: TRBJ1-5; V gene: TRBV6-6; clone size: .; CDR3 protein: CASRKGENQPQHF; CDR3 DNA: TGTGCCAGCAGGAAAGGGGAAAATCAGCCCCAGCATTTT
D gene: .; J gene: TRBJ1-1; V gene: TRBV4-3; clone size: once; CDR3 protein: CASSQGGNTEAFF; CDR3 DNA: TGCGCCAGCAGCCAAGGAGGGAACACTGAAGCTTTCTTT
D gene: .; J gene: TRBJ1-3; V gene: TRBV7-8; clone size: .; CDR3 protein: CASSLGLRGTGNTIYF; CDR3 DNA: TGTGCCAGCAGCTTAGGGTTGCGGGGTACTGGAAACACCATATATTTT
D gene: TRBD2; J gene: TRBJ2-1; V gene: TRBV15; clone size: few; CDR3 protein: CATSREGTSWRSYNEQFF; CDR3 DNA: TGTGCCACCAGCAGAGAGGGGACTAGCTGGCGCTCCTACAATGAGCAGTTCTTC
D gene: .; J gene: TRBJ1-6; V gene: TRBV4-3; clone size: .; CDR3 protein: CASSQDAGSPLHF; CDR3 DNA: TGCGCCAGCAGCCAAGACGCCGGTTCACCCCTCCACTTT
D gene: TRBD1; J gene: TRBJ1-6; V gene: TRBV6-1; clone size: .; CDR3 protein: CASSESGTGPSPLHF; CDR3 DNA: TGTGCCAGCAGTGAATCCGGGACAGGGCCGTCACCCCTCCACTTT
D gene: .; J gene: TRBJ1-5; V gene: TRBV6-5; clone size: few; CDR3 protein: CASSRLRGDQPQHF; CDR3 DNA: TGTGCCAGCAGCCGCTTACGGGGGGATCAGCCCCAGCATTTT
D gene: TRBD1; J gene: TRBJ1-6; V gene: TRBV7-2; clone size: .; CDR3 protein: CASSLPLDRSGAPLHF; CDR3 DNA: TGTGCCAGCAGCTTGCCCTTGGACAGGTCGGGGGCACCCCTCCACTTT
D gene: .; J gene: TRBJ2-7; V gene: TRBV10-3; clone size: .; CDR3 protein: CAISEVSSYEQYF; CDR3 DNA: TGTGCCATCAGTGAAGTTAGCTCCTACGAGCAGTACTTC
D gene: .; J gene: TRBJ1-2; V gene: TRBV7-2; clone size: once; CDR3 protein: CASSLVRSPDTF; CDR3 DNA: TGTGCCAGCAGCTTAGTTAGAAGTCCTGACACCTTC
D gene: .; J gene: TRBJ1-1; V gene: TRBV2; clone size: .; CDR3 protein: CASSETSVGEAFF; CDR3 DNA: TGTGCCAGCAGTGAAACAAGCGTAGGTGAAGCTTTCTTT
D gene: .; J gene: TRBJ2-7; V gene: TRBV11-2; clone size: .; CDR3 protein: CASRPGLSSYEQYF; CDR3 DNA: TGTGCCAGCAGACCGGGACTGAGCTCCTACGAGCAGTACTTC
D gene: .; J gene: TRBJ1-3; V gene: TRBV11-2; clone size: .; CDR3 protein: CASRPIQGKISGNTIYF; CDR3 DNA: TGTGCCAGCAGACCGATTCAGGGGAAAATCTCTGGAAACACCATATATTTT
D gene: .; J gene: TRBJ1-1; V gene: TRBV2; clone size: few; CDR3 protein: CASSERGGNTEAFF; CDR3 DNA: TGTGCCAGCAGTGAAAGAGGGGGGAACACTGAAGCTTTCTTT
D gene: TRBD2; J gene: TRBJ2-7; V gene: TRBV29-1; clone size: .; CDR3 protein: CSVEGTSEGNSYEQYF; CDR3 DNA: TGCAGCGTCGAGGGGACTAGCGAAGGGAACTCCTACGAGCAGTACTTC
D gene: .; J gene: TRBJ1-5; V gene: TRBV7-9; clone size: .; CDR3 protein: CASSQERFVGPQHF; CDR3 DNA: TGTGCCAGCAGCCAAGAGCGCTTCGTAGGGCCCCAGCATTTT
D gene: .; J gene: TRBJ1-5; V gene: TRBV20-1; clone size: .; CDR3 protein: CSASRGQPQHF; CDR3 DNA: TGCAGTGCTAGTCGCGGTCAGCCCCAGCATTTT
D gene: TRBD1; J gene: TRBJ1-2; V gene: TRBV6-1; clone size: few; CDR3 protein: CASSPQGGYGYTF; CDR3 DNA: TGTGCCAGCAGCCCTCAGGGGGGCTATGGCTACACCTTC
D gene: .; J gene: TRBJ2-3; V gene: TRBV5-6; clone size: .; CDR3 protein: CASSLERKTSTDTQYF; CDR3 DNA: TGTGCCAGCAGCTTGGAGCGGAAAACTAGCACAGATACGCAGTATTTT
D gene: TRBD1; J gene: TRBJ2-7; V gene: TRBV13; clone size: few; CDR3 protein: CASSKPGGGYEQYF; CDR3 DNA: TGTGCCAGCAGCAAACCAGGGGGCGGCTACGAGCAGTACTTC